The 28 T cell receptor beta chains below all came from one sample that was sequenced in a study of blood T cell repertoires in COVID-19. Generated by immunoSEQ multiplex PCR, the TCRdb table keeps only in-frame clones and is missing some. The sample shows about 63,000 clones, around 74% of them seen only once. Source material: peripheral blood. These TCRs come from an elderly woman with acute or convalescent COVID-19.

The V gene is TRBV2, the J gene TRBJ2-2, with 11 bases that match TRBD2. The CDR3 runs to 17 residues. V shed 4 bases and J 7 bases; nucleotides not matched to a gene: 11. CDR1 is SNHLY and CDR2 is FYNNEI in the germline V gene. CDR3 nucleotides: TGTGCCAGCAGTGCCGAACTACTAGCGGGAGATCACGGGGAGCTGTTTTTT. Its translation is CASSAELLAGDHGELFF.

The V gene is TRBV19, the J gene TRBJ1-5, with 10 positions matching TRBD1. Germline V CDR1 and CDR2: LNHDA, SQIVND (reference sequence). The CDR3 spans 15 residues. The trim removed 4 bases at V and 7 bases at J, leaving 7 bases unmatched. CDR3 in amino acids: CASSKDRGLGQPQHF. In nucleotides, the CDR3 is TGTGCCAGTAGTAAAGACAGGGGGCTGGGGCAGCCCCAGCATTTT.

A few counts support this clone. This chain connects TRBV24-1 to TRBJ2-5; TRBD1 matches at 12 bases. This CDR3 spans 16 amino acids. The V segment lost 2 bases and the J segment 4 bases; nucleotides outside the gene matches: 4. The V gene's germline CDR1 is KGHDR and CDR2 SFDVKD. Here the CDR3 DNA reads TGTGCCACCAGTGATTCGGGACAGGGGGCCGGAGAGACCCAGTACTTC. This sequence encodes CATSDSGQGAGETQYF.

The chain uses TRBV4-2 and TRBJ1-2; D may be TRBD1 (5 bases). The V end was cut by 0 bases, the J end by 4 bases, with 12 bases between. This CDR3 is built from 15 residues. The germline V gene has CDR1 LGHNA and CDR2 YNFKEQ. Here the CDR3 reads CASSQDPGGPYGYTF. As DNA, the CDR3 is TGTGCCAGCAGCCAAGACCCCGGGGGTCCCTATGGCTACACCTTC.

This chain joins TRBV7-2 and TRBJ1-1; D ambiguous. The CDR3 covers 14 residues. Trimming removed 2 bases at V and 4 bases at J, with 11 bases between. CDR1 and CDR2 (germline): SGHTA, FQGNSA. CDR3 loop: CASSLLAGGTEAFF. The CDR3 region has the DNA TGTGCCAGCAGCTTACTCGCGGGAGGCACTGAAGCTTTCTTT.

This clone was detected ten times or more. The V and J genes are TRBV28 and TRBJ1-5; D uncertain. CDR1 is MDHEN and CDR2 is SYDVKM in the germline V gene. The CDR3 contains 15 residues. V was pared by 1 base and J by 5 bases, with 12 bases between. The chain's CDR3 is CASSLLFRDDQPQHF. The CDR3 DNA follows: TGTGCCAGCAGTTTATTATTCCGGGATGATCAGCCCCAGCATTTT.

The V gene is TRBV19, the J gene TRBJ2-3, with TRBD2 matching 10 bases. The CDR3 covers 16 residues. The V gene end was trimmed by 3 bases and the J gene end by 5 bases; junction bases not matched to a gene: 8. Germline CDR1 is LNHDA and CDR2 is SQIVND (reference sequence). The CDR3 DNA reads TGTGCCAGTAGTATTTCCCTAGCGGGAGTCGGAGATACGCAGTATTTT. Its protein product is CASSISLAGVGDTQYF.

The chain joins TRBV27 to TRBJ2-5; tentatively, D is TRBD2 (6 bases). Germline V gene data show CDR1 as MNHEY and CDR2 as SMNVEV (reference sequence). V dropped 5 bases and J dropped 5 bases, with 21 bases sitting between them. CDR3 length: 16 amino acids. CDR3: CASSPSGGAKVETQYF. The CDR3 DNA follows: TGTGCCAGCAGTCCAAGTGGAGGGGCAAAAGTGGAGACCCAGTACTTC.

The V and J genes are TRBV5-5 and TRBJ1-5; 10 bases line up with TRBD1. Germline V gene data show CDR1 as SGHKS and CDR2 as YYEKEE (reference sequence). Unmatched junction bases numbered 10, after V lost 5 bases and J lost 5 bases. This CDR3 comprises 16 residues. The CDR3 coding sequence is TGTGCCAGCAGTCCCGGGACAGGGGTTGGCGATCAGCCCCAGCATTTT. This gives the protein CASSPGTGVGDQPQHF.

The chain is built from TRBV5-1 and TRBJ1-6, with D perhaps TRBD1 (5 bases). Germline V lookup: CDR1 SGHRS, CDR2 YFSETQ. CDR3 size: 14 residues. Trimming left V 1 base short and J 10 bases short, with 12 bases between. CDR3 sequence (DNA): TGCGCCAGCAGCTTGTCCGGATGGGGCTCACCCCTCCACTTT. It yields the protein CASSLSGWGSPLHF.

This clone was counted a few times. V usage is TRBV6-6 and J usage is TRBJ2-7, with D possibly matching TRBD1 (6 bases). Looked up from germline, CDR1 is MNHNY and CDR2 is SVGAGI (reference sequence). This CDR3 has 15 residues. V lost 5 bases and J 0 bases, leaving 14 bases between the germline ends. The CDR3 bases are TGTGCCAGCAGTAATATCCAGGGGTACTCCTACGAGCAGTACTTC. Translating gives CASSNIQGYSYEQYF.

This sequence joins TRBV12-3 or TRBV12-4 and TRBJ2-5; D remains unclear. V dropped 2 bases and J dropped 0 bases, with 4 bases sitting between them. The CDR3 sequence is 13 residues long. Here the CDR3 DNA reads TGTGCCAGCAGTTTATCAGACCAAGAGACCCAGTACTTC. It is translated as CASSLSDQETQYF.

This chain joins TRBV7-8 and TRBJ2-7, with 16 positions matching TRBD2. Trimming took 4 bases from V and 4 from J; bases not matched to a gene: 4. The CDR3 consists of 16 residues. CDR1 is SGHVS, CDR2 FQNEAQ, per germline. This CDR3 is CASSSLGLAGGYEQYF. DNA for the CDR3: TGTGCCAGCAGCTCCCTGGGACTAGCGGGAGGGTACGAGCAGTACTTC.

This rearrangement joins TRBV28 to TRBJ1-1, with D possibly being TRBD1 (6 bases). This CDR3 is built from 17 residues. Trimming stripped 2 bases from V and 4 bases from J, with 20 bases between. Looked up from germline, CDR1 is MDHEN and CDR2 is SYDVKM. In DNA, the CDR3 is TGTGCCAGCAGTTTAGCATCCAGGGGCCACGCTGGCACTGAAGCTTTCTTT. This sequence encodes CASSLASRGHAGTEAFF.

This chain links TRBV4-1 with TRBJ1-4, with a possible D match to TRBD1 (5 bases). This CDR3 spans 15 amino acids. Germline V CDR1 and CDR2: MGHRA, YSYEKL. V gave up 3 bases and J gave up 7 bases, with 15 bases separating them. The CDR3 sequence: CASSQGGLTGEKLFF. The CDR3 DNA reads as TGCGCCAGCAGCCAGGGGGGACTAACCGGTGAAAAACTGTTTTTT.

This sequence joins TRBV29-1 and TRBJ2-1, with D possibly TRBD2 on 6 matching bases. CDR3 length equals 12 residues. V shed 4 bases and J shed 6 bases, with 10 bases lying between them. Germline assignment: CDR1 SQVTM and CDR2 ANQGSEA. The chain's CDR3 is CSVVNSGNEQFF. The DNA for the CDR3 is TGCAGCGTTGTGAATAGCGGCAATGAGCAGTTCTTC.

The sample holds a few counts of this clone. The V gene is TRBV20-1, the J gene TRBJ2-1; 7 bases match TRBD2. CDR3 length equals 15 residues. Germline assignment: CDR1 DFQATT and CDR2 SNEGSKA (reference sequence). V was clipped by 3 bases and J by 3 bases; unmatched bases: 8. The CDR3 loop reads CSASVPAGYYNEQFF. The CDR3 DNA is TGCAGTGCTAGTGTCCCAGCGGGGTACTACAATGAGCAGTTCTTC.

This clone was seen many times. The chain combines TRBV6-5 with TRBJ1-1; D remains ambiguous. The germline gives CDR1 MNHEY, CDR2 SVGAGI. V lost 6 bases, J lost 5 bases, and 13 bases lay in between. The CDR3 runs to 13 residues. The CDR3 loop is CASRRGMRTEAFF. The CDR3 DNA is TGTGCCAGCAGGCGCGGGATGCGTACTGAAGCTTTCTTT.

This chain links TRBV6-2 or TRBV6-3 with TRBJ2-7, with 16 bases fitting TRBD2. CDR1 MNHEY and CDR2 SVGEGT come from the germline V gene. The ends lost 5 bases at V and 0 bases at J; junction bases unmatched: 4. The CDR3 length is 17 residues. The CDR3 nucleotides read TGTGCCAGCAGTGGGACTAGCGGGAGGGCCCGCTCCTACGAGCAGTACTTC. It is translated as CASSGTSGRARSYEQYF.

The rearrangement links TRBV7-9 to TRBJ2-5, with 7 positions matching TRBD2. V was clipped by 3 bases and J by 2 bases; unmatched bases: 12. CDR3 length: 17 residues. Germline V gene data show CDR1 as SEHNR and CDR2 as FQNEAQ (reference sequence). CDR3 protein: CASSFYRRLADQETQYF. The DNA for the CDR3 is TGTGCCAGCAGCTTCTACCGGAGGCTAGCGGATCAAGAGACCCAGTACTTC. Supplemented by reference TRBV7-9 and TRBJ2-5, the full variable domain reads DTGVSQNPRHKITKRGQNVTFRCDPISEHNRLYWYRQTLGQGPEFLTYFQNEAQLEKSRLLSDRFSAERPKGSFSTLEIQRTEQGDSAMYLCASSFYRRLADQETQYFGPGTRLLVL.

The chain employs TRBV19 and TRBJ1-2; D possibly corresponds to TRBD1 (6 bases). Germline values: CDR1 LNHDA, CDR2 SQIVND (reference sequence). Trimming removed 5 bases from V and 3 bases from J, with 13 bases in between. The CDR3 has 14 residues. As DNA, the CDR3 is TGTGCCAGTAGTCCAGGGGATCGGTACTATGGCTACACCTTC. It specifies CASSPGDRYYGYTF.

This clone showed up just a few times. V usage is TRBV5-4 and J usage is TRBJ2-7, with 7 bases aligning to TRBD2. V gave up 10 bases and J gave up 7 bases; unmatched junction bases: 20. Germline CDR1 SGHNT, CDR2 YYREEE (reference sequence). The CDR3 is made up of 15 amino acids. CDR3 protein: CAARGGVADFEEQYF. Here the CDR3 DNA reads TGTGCCGCGCGTGGGGGGGTAGCGGACTTTGAGGAGCAGTACTTC.

This clone was recorded only once. The J gene is TRBJ2-1, the V gene TRBV5-5, with TRBD2 identical over 10 bases. CDR3 length: 13 residues. Germline V lookup: CDR1 SGHKS, CDR2 YYEKEE (reference sequence). Germline trimming cut 5 bases from V and 13 bases from J; bases unmatched to any gene: 9. The CDR3 reads CASSMLAGDGQFF. CDR3 in DNA: TGTGCCAGCAGTATGCTAGCGGGAGATGGTCAGTTCTTC.

The chain couples TRBV11-3 to TRBJ2-1, with D uncertain. The CDR3 extends over 12 amino acids. Germline CDR1 SGHNT, CDR2 YENEEA. With 5 bases removed from V and 6 bases from J, the gap between germline ends came to 8 bases. In DNA, the CDR3 is TGTGCCAGCAGCCCGAGTGGCAATGAGCAGTTCTTC. This gives the protein CASSPSGNEQFF.

The chain is built from TRBV29-1 and TRBJ1-4, with 7 bases matching TRBD1. The trim removed 6 bases at V and 4 bases at J, leaving 8 bases unmatched. The CDR3 has 14 residues. Germline loops: CDR1 SQVTM, CDR2 ANQGSEA. The CDR3 coding sequence is TGCAGCGTGGAGAGACAGGGTAGTAATGAAAAACTGTTTTTT. Its protein is CSVERQGSNEKLFF.

The CDR3 bases are TGTGCCAGCAGCCTAGACAGGGGGCGAGGCTACACCTTC. It codes for CASSLDRGRGYTF. V gene TRBV12-3 or TRBV12-4 combines with J gene TRBJ1-2, with 10 bases that match TRBD1. Unmatched junction bases numbered 6, after V lost 6 bases and J lost 8 bases. This CDR3 contains 13 residues.

The chain links TRBV13 to TRBJ2-2; maybe TRBD2 (5 bases). The V end was cut by 5 bases, the J end by 5 bases, with 9 bases between. Germline assignment: CDR1 PRHDT and CDR2 FYEKMQ (reference sequence). The CDR3 has 13 amino acids. The CDR3 DNA is TGTGCCAGCAGCACATGGACTACCGGGGAGCTGTTTTTT. Amino acid sequence: CASSTWTTGELFF.

This chain connects TRBV27 to TRBJ2-1, with D perhaps TRBD1 (7 bases). Germline V lookup: CDR1 MNHEY, CDR2 SMNVEV (reference sequence). This CDR3 is 16 amino acids long. V dropped 0 bases and J dropped 2 bases, with 11 bases sitting between them. The CDR3 bases are TGTGCCAGCAGTTTATCGTGGAGGGGGCCCTACAATGAGCAGTTCTTC. Its protein is CASSLSWRGPYNEQFF.